The 12 T cell receptor beta chains reported below all come from one sample, sequenced in a study of cytomegalovirus exposure and HLA in healthy donors. PCR employed 60 Vbeta and 13 Jbeta primers. The assay was immunoSEQ multiplex PCR, and TCRdb's table has in-frame clones only and misses some. The data show approximately 100,000 clones, approximately 78% seen once. Input material: PBMCs. All receptors come from a man between 35 and 55 years old in good health and CMV-seronegative.

The table lists this clone with a count of one. The chain joins TRBV14 to TRBJ1-1; 8 bases fit TRBD1. Looked up from germline, CDR1 is SGHDN and CDR2 is FVKESK. V lost 0 bases to trimming and J lost 4 bases; unmatched junction nucleotides: 7. This CDR3 spans 16 amino acids. CDR3 sequence (DNA): TGTGCCAGCAGCCAAGAGTCCAGGGGGCGATTCACTGAAGCTTTCTTT. Amino acids: CASSQESRGRFTEAFF.

The chain has TRBV9 and TRBJ2-7; 9 bases line up with TRBD1. The CDR3 loop spans 17 amino acids. V shed 0 bases and J 5 bases; nucleotides not matched to a gene: 12. The germline gives CDR1 SGDLS, CDR2 YYNGEE. The CDR3 reads CASSVDPAGQGVHEQYF. In DNA form, the CDR3 reads TGTGCCAGCAGCGTAGATCCTGCGGGACAGGGTGTCCACGAGCAGTACTTC.

The chain links TRBV21-1 to TRBJ1-2. TRBV21-1 is given as a pseudogene. The CDR3 contains 13 residues. CDR3 coding DNA: TGTGCCAGCAGCAAAGCTGGCAGAGGAGGCTACACCTTC. It encodes CASSKAGRGGYTF.

This sequence joins TRBV6-1 and TRBJ1-4; tentative D call: TRBD1 (5 bases). CDR3 length: 14 amino acids. Germline CDR1 is MNHNS and CDR2 is SASEGT. The V end was cut by 8 bases, the J end by 0 bases, with 10 bases between. The CDR3 DNA reads TGTGCCAGCGGACGACAGACAACTAATGAAAAACTGTTTTTT. Its protein product is CASGRQTTNEKLFF.

The genes are TRBV10-3 and TRBJ1-5; 11 bases align to TRBD1. The length of the CDR3 is 17 residues. V lost 0 bases, J lost 5 bases, and 6 bases stayed unmatched. Per the germline V gene, CDR1 is ENHRY and CDR2 is SYGVKD. The CDR3 loop is CAISESLGQGAHQPQHF. The CDR3 nucleotides read TGTGCCATCAGTGAGTCGCTCGGACAGGGGGCGCATCAGCCCCAGCATTTT.

The V call is TRBV19, the J call TRBJ1-2; D is undetermined. CDR1 is LNHDA and CDR2 is SQIVND in the germline V gene (reference sequence). V was pared by 10 bases and J by 7 bases, with 22 bases between. There are 14 residues in the CDR3. The DNA for the CDR3 is TGTGCCACCACCACACGGCCCCGGGATACTGGCTACACCTTC. It translates to CATTTRPRDTGYTF.

This clone was counted between two and nine times. CDR3 loop: CASSLGARGSTGELFF. CDR3 nucleotides: TGCGCCAGCAGCTTGGGGGCCAGGGGTAGCACCGGGGAGCTGTTTTTT. The V and J genes are TRBV5-1 and TRBJ2-2; D possibly corresponds to TRBD1 (6 bases). Trimming cost V 0 bases and J 4 bases, with 13 bases left between them. Germline CDR1 is SGHRS and CDR2 is YFSETQ. This CDR3 contains 16 residues.

The CDR3 loop reads CASSPWLGGGGNTQYF. The CDR3 bases are TGTGCCAGCAGCCCGTGGTTAGGGGGGGGCGGAAATACGCAGTATTTT. The chain carries TRBV5-5 and TRBJ2-3; D is perhaps TRBD2 (7 bases). V lost 4 bases and J 7 bases, leaving 22 bases between the germline ends. CDR1 is SGHKS, CDR2 YYEKEE, per germline (reference sequence). The CDR3 covers 16 residues. The full variable domain, rest sourced from reference TRBV5-5 and TRBJ2-3, is DAGVTQSPTHLIKTRGQQVTLRCSPISGHKSVSWYQQVLGQGPQFIFQYYEKEERGRGNFPDRFSARQFPNYSSELNVNALLLGDSALYLCASSPWLGGGGNTQYFGPGTRLTVL.

CDR3 loop: CASSLNTGELFF. The CDR3 nucleotides are TGTGCCAGCAGCTTGAACACCGGGGAGCTGTTTTTT. This chain links TRBV2 with TRBJ2-2; D gene ambiguous. The V and J ends lost 6 bases and 1 base respectively, with 3 bases between them. CDR3 length: 12 residues. Looked up from germline, CDR1 is SNHLY and CDR2 is FYNNEI.

The V call is TRBV21-1, the J call TRBJ1-5. TRBV21-1 has pseudogene status. CDR3 size: 16 residues. The CDR3 region has the DNA TGTGCCAGCAGTTCCCGGGAATACAACTATAATCAGCCCCAGCATTTT. Translation gives CASSSREYNYNQPQHF.

The rearrangement joins TRBV4-3 to TRBJ1-4; 7 bases align to TRBD1. CDR1 is LGHNA and CDR2 is YSLEER in the germline V gene. Trimming took 5 bases from V and 8 from J; bases not matched to a gene: 8. There are 14 residues in the CDR3. DNA for the CDR3: TGCGCCAGCAGCTCTCGACAGGGAGGAGAAAAACTGTTTTTT. Protein sequence: CASSSRQGGEKLFF.

This chain joins TRBV5-4 and TRBJ1-2, with a possible D match to TRBD1 (5 bases). This CDR3 spans 13 amino acids. Germline values: CDR1 SGHNT, CDR2 YYREEE (reference sequence). V dropped 0 bases and J dropped 3 bases, with 6 bases sitting between them. DNA for the CDR3: TGTGCCAGCAGCTTGGAGGGGTACTATGGCTACACCTTC. Amino acid sequence: CASSLEGYYGYTF.